This passage covers 30 T cell receptor beta chains from one sample sequenced in a study of shared clonotypes between healthy human individuals. Measured with immunoSEQ multiplex PCR; TCRdb has only the in-frame clones, and not every one. In the table there are about 2.3 million clones, around 93% of which are singletons. The sequencing sample was made of naive CD4+ T cells from PBMCs. Noted subset: CD45RA+ positively selected. These TCRs come from a man aged 18 to 29 in good health. Some clones in this sample may be carry-over from other donors' samples.

V is TRBV5-1 and J is TRBJ2-7, with 9 bases fitting TRBD2. The junction had 5 bases not matched to a gene; V was cut back by 0 bases and J by 4 bases. CDR1 is SGHRS and CDR2 is YFSETQ in the germline V gene. CDR3 size: 15 residues. Here the CDR3 DNA reads TGCGCCAGCAGCTTGGTGACTAGCGGAGGATACGAGCAGTACTTC. It yields the protein CASSLVTSGGYEQYF.

Concerning this clone itself: The sample contains more than one DNA sequence encoding this CDR3. The rearrangement links TRBV7-2 to TRBJ2-7, with no clear D. Between the trimmed V and J ends, which lost 1 base and 0 bases, there was a span of 4 bases. The germline CDR1 and CDR2 sequences are SGHTA and FQGNSA. The CDR3 loop spans 13 amino acids. The CDR3 region is CASSLESSYEQYF. The CDR3 DNA reads TGTGCCAGCAGCTTAGAGAGCTCCTACGAGCAGTACTTC.

Here the CDR3 reads CASSLYPGRLQETQYF. The DNA for the CDR3 is TGTGCCAGCAGCTTGTACCCAGGAAGACTCCAAGAGACCCAGTACTTC. The gene calls are TRBV5-6 and TRBJ2-5; D not resolved. Germline-derived CDR1 and CDR2 are SGHDT and YYEEEE. The CDR3 consists of 16 residues. V gave up 1 base and J gave up 1 base, with 14 bases separating them.

The chain joins TRBV5-1 to TRBJ1-3; D ambiguous. The CDR3 runs 15 residues. With 3 bases removed from V and 0 bases from J, the gap between germline ends came to 10 bases. Germline V gene sequence: CDR1 SGHRS, CDR2 YFSETQ. The CDR3 is CASSSNSASGNTIYF. The CDR3 DNA sequence: TGCGCCAGCAGCTCAAACAGTGCCTCTGGAAACACCATATATTTT.

V usage is TRBV28 and J usage is TRBJ2-5; TRBD1 might be the D (6 bases). The CDR3 sequence is 15 residues long. Trimming took 6 bases from V and 2 from J, leaving 16 bases between them. Germline assignment: CDR1 MDHEN and CDR2 SYDVKM. CDR3 sequence (DNA): TGTGCCAGCAGCACCCTCCAGGGGCGGCAAGAGACCCAGTACTTC. Its protein is CASSTLQGRQETQYF.

Of note for this clone: Distinct nucleotide sequences in the sample also encode this CDR3. This chain connects TRBV6-5 to TRBJ2-7; possibly TRBD1 for D (5 bases). The CDR3 extends over 14 amino acids. The ends were cut back, 0 bases at V and 3 bases at J, with 9 bases in the middle. In germline, CDR1 is MNHEY, CDR2 SVGAGI. CDR3: CASSYSWQGYEQYF. The CDR3 DNA is TGTGCCAGCAGTTACTCTTGGCAGGGCTACGAGCAGTACTTC.

The rearrangement links TRBV5-1 to TRBJ2-5, with D perhaps matching TRBD2 (6 bases). Between the trimmed V and J ends, which lost 2 bases and 5 bases, there was a span of 22 bases. CDR1 is SGHRS and CDR2 is YFSETQ in the germline V gene. This CDR3 spans 17 amino acids. The CDR3 DNA follows: TGCGCCAGCAGCTTTGGTCGTGGCGGGATCGGGCTGGAGACCCAGTACTTC. This sequence encodes CASSFGRGGIGLETQYF.

V is TRBV19 and J is TRBJ2-1; D is perhaps TRBD2 (6 bases). Trimming removed 5 bases from V and 2 bases from J, with 13 bases in between. There are 15 residues in the CDR3. CDR1 and CDR2 from the germline V gene are LNHDA and SQIVND (reference sequence). CDR3 sequence (DNA): TGTGCCAGTAGTGCAACTAGCACTACCTACAATGAGCAGTTCTTC. It specifies CASSATSTTYNEQFF.

The chain uses TRBV27 and TRBJ1-1; possible D gene TRBD1, 5 bases. The germline V gene encodes CDR1 MNHEY and CDR2 SMNVEV (reference sequence). Deletions cut 0 bases from V and 3 bases from J, with 11 bases between. The CDR3 has 15 residues. The chain's CDR3 is CASSLSPRAYTEAFF. The CDR3 coding sequence is TGTGCCAGCAGTTTATCCCCCAGGGCATACACTGAAGCTTTCTTT.

This clone was found a few times. The J gene is TRBJ1-5, the V gene TRBV28; D gene uncertain. The CDR3 is 12 residues long. V shed 10 bases and J shed 5 bases, with 12 bases lying between them. Germline CDR1 is MDHEN and CDR2 is SYDVKM. The CDR3 nucleotides read TGTGCCACCCAGTCAGGATATCAGCCCCAGCATTTT. It encodes CATQSGYQPQHF.

The chain combines TRBV5-1 with TRBJ2-5; TRBD1 aligns across 7 bases. This CDR3 comprises 15 residues. V dropped 1 base and J dropped 0; count of bases not matched to a gene: 3. Germline CDR1 and CDR2: SGHRS and YFSETQ. CDR3 amino acids: CASSLSTGYQETQYF. Written as DNA, the CDR3 is TGCGCCAGCAGCTTGTCGACAGGGTACCAAGAGACCCAGTACTTC.

The gene calls are TRBV11-2 and TRBJ2-1; D may match TRBD1 or TRBD2 (7 bases each). Germline V lookup: CDR1 SGHAT, CDR2 FQNNGV. V lost 5 bases and J lost 2, with 16 bases in between. The CDR3 contains 16 residues. DNA of the CDR3: TGTGCCAGCAGCGGAGGGGGGGACAGCCCCTACAATGAGCAGTTCTTC. Amino acids: CASSGGGDSPYNEQFF.

This clone was counted a single time. Other DNA variants within this sample encode the same CDR3. V usage is TRBV19 and J usage is TRBJ1-5; a possible D gene is TRBD1 (6 bases). The CDR3 is made up of 14 amino acids. Trimming removed 3 bases at V and 3 bases at J, with 9 bases between. CDR1 is LNHDA, CDR2 SQIVND, per germline (reference sequence). CDR3 residues: CASSMGTYNQPQHF. The CDR3 DNA reads as TGTGCCAGTAGTATGGGGACATACAATCAGCCCCAGCATTTT.

The chain links TRBV2 to TRBJ1-2; D may be TRBD1 (5 bases). V was cut by 6 bases and J by 4 bases, with 12 bases left in between. The CDR3 spans 13 residues. Germline-derived CDR1 and CDR2 are SNHLY and FYNNEI. In DNA form, the CDR3 reads TGTGCCAGCAGAGTAGAGGGGACCTATGGCTACACCTTC. Its translation: CASRVEGTYGYTF.

This clone was observed once. The same CDR3 can be traced to other DNA sequences in this sample. The chain uses TRBV7-3 and TRBJ1-2; D remains unclear. Looked up from germline, CDR1 is SGHTA and CDR2 is FQGTGA. Trimming pared 5 bases from V and 8 bases from J, leaving 12 bases between. This CDR3 is 12 amino acids long. The CDR3 is CASSPIRCGYTF. CDR3 coding DNA: TGTGCCAGCAGCCCTATAAGATGCGGCTACACCTTC. The variable domain in full, completed from reference TRBV7-3 and TRBJ1-2, reads GAGVSQTPSNKVTEKGKYVELRCDPISGHTALYWYRQSLGQGPEFLIYFQGTGAADDSGLPNDRFFAVRPEGSVSTLKIQRTERGDSAVYLCASSPIRCGYTFGSGTRLTVV.

The chain carries TRBV7-2 and TRBJ1-4; TRBD1 matches 10 bases. This CDR3 has 16 residues. Germline V CDR1 and CDR2: SGHTA, FQGNSA. V lost 4 bases to trimming and J lost 7 bases; unmatched junction nucleotides: 9. CDR3 DNA sequence: TGTGCCAGCAGCTCCCTCCGGGACAGGGGATTTGAAAAACTGTTTTTT. Encoded protein: CASSSLRDRGFEKLFF.

CDR3 residues: CASSYLKRSGANVLTF. The CDR3 DNA is TGTGCCAGCAGCTACCTCAAACGCTCTGGGGCCAACGTCCTGACTTTC. V usage is TRBV5-6 and J usage is TRBJ2-6; the D is unclear. Deletions cut 3 bases from V and 0 bases from J, with 10 bases between. Germline CDR1 reads SGHDT; CDR2 reads YYEEEE. The CDR3 is made up of 16 amino acids. Drawing the rest from reference TRBV5-6 and TRBJ2-6, the complete variable domain is DAGVTQSPTHLIKTRGQQVTLRCSPKSGHDTVSWYQQALGQGPQFIFQYYEEEERQRGNFPDRFSGHQFPNYSSELNVNALLLGDSALYLCASSYLKRSGANVLTFGAGSRLTVL.

This sequence joins TRBV7-3 and TRBJ2-3, with TRBD1 identical over 8 bases. The CDR3 is made up of 15 amino acids. The germline gives CDR1 SGHTA, CDR2 FQGTGA. Trimming removed 5 bases from V and 2 bases from J; junction bases left unmatched: 6. The CDR3: CASSVHRGSTDTQYF. The CDR3 coding sequence is TGTGCCAGCAGCGTTCACAGGGGGTCCACAGATACGCAGTATTTT.

J is TRBJ1-5 and V is TRBV30, with a tentative D call TRBD1 (6 bases). The V gene lost 3 bases and the J gene lost 7 bases, with 13 bases spanning the gap. This CDR3 comprises 13 residues. The germline V gene encodes CDR1 GTSNPN and CDR2 SVGIG (reference sequence). CDR3 DNA: TGTGCCTGGAGCCCACAGGGACCGCAGCCCCAGCATTTT. It codes for CAWSPQGPQPQHF.

The V and J genes are TRBV5-5 and TRBJ2-2; 9 bases match TRBD2. The CDR3 consists of 16 residues. CDR1 is SGHKS and CDR2 is YYEKEE in the germline V gene (reference sequence). Trimming removed 2 bases from V and 4 bases from J; junction bases left unmatched: 6. CDR3 sequence reads: CASSFSGSTSTGELFF. The CDR3 nucleotides are TGTGCCAGCAGCTTTAGCGGGAGTACGAGCACCGGGGAGCTGTTTTTT.

The chain combines TRBV7-6 with TRBJ2-5; 8 bases line up with TRBD2. Germline loops: CDR1 SGHVS, CDR2 FNYEAQ. With 1 base clipped from V and 5 bases from J, the junction kept 9 bases outside the gene matches. The CDR3 runs to 16 residues. CDR3 in DNA: TGTGCCAGCAGCTTAGATCCCGGCGGGAGGAGGGAGACCCAGTACTTC. Amino acid sequence: CASSLDPGGRRETQYF.

A remark on this clone: The sample holds other DNA sequences that translate to the same CDR3. The rearrangement uses TRBV5-5 and TRBJ1-1; D unresolved. V lost 1 base and J lost 1, with 5 bases in between. Looked up from germline, CDR1 is SGHKS and CDR2 is YYEKEE (reference sequence). There are 13 residues in the CDR3. In DNA, the CDR3 is TGTGCCAGCAGCTTGAGGCCGAACACTGAAGCTTTCTTT. Translating gives CASSLRPNTEAFF.

With respect to this clone: The sample contains more than one DNA sequence encoding this CDR3. The chain links TRBV7-9 to TRBJ2-2; unclear D gene. The V and J ends lost 2 bases and 0 bases respectively, with 4 bases between them. The CDR3 consists of 14 residues. Germline V CDR1 and CDR2: SEHNR, FQNEAQ (reference sequence). CDR3: CASSLLANTGELFF. CDR3 DNA sequence: TGTGCCAGCAGCTTACTAGCGAACACCGGGGAGCTGTTTTTT.

The chain is built from TRBV28 and TRBJ1-1; D is uncertain. The germline CDR1 and CDR2 sequences are MDHEN and SYDVKM. CDR3 length: 14 residues. Trimming removed 11 bases at V and 4 bases at J, with 20 bases between. The CDR3 nucleotides read TGTGCCTGCAAGGCCGGAGGGTCCGGCACTGAAGCTTTCTTT. Translating it yields CACKAGGSGTEAFF.

The rearrangement links TRBV2 to TRBJ2-4; D gene ambiguous. The CDR3 is 12 amino acids. CDR1 is SNHLY, CDR2 FYNNEI, per germline. Between the trimmed V and J ends, which lost 8 bases and 2 bases, there was a span of 7 bases. CDR3 region: CASGETKNIQYF. Written as DNA, the CDR3 is TGTGCCAGCGGAGAAACCAAAAACATTCAGTACTTC. Using reference TRBV2 and TRBJ2-4 for the parts outside the CDR3, the full variable domain is EPEVTQTPSHQVTQMGQEVILRCVPISNHLYFYWYRQILGQKVEFLVSFYNNEISEKSEIFDDQFSVERPDGSNFTLKIRSTKLEDSAMYFCASGETKNIQYFGAGTRLSVL.

This clone occurred once. CDR3 DNA: TGTGCCGAAGGACAGGGGGGCTCCTACGAGCAGTACTTC. Its translation is CAEGQGGSYEQYF. V and J are TRBV2 and TRBJ2-7; the match to TRBD1 covers 10 bases. The ends lost 11 bases at V and 0 bases at J; junction bases unmatched: 4. The length of the CDR3 is 13 residues. The germline gives CDR1 SNHLY, CDR2 FYNNEI. The whole variable domain, remainder taken from reference TRBV2 and TRBJ2-7, is EPEVTQTPSHQVTQMGQEVILRCVPISNHLYFYWYRQILGQKVEFLVSFYNNEISEKSEIFDDQFSVERPDGSNFTLKIRSTKLEDSAMYFCAEGQGGSYEQYFGPGTRLTVT.

The chain's CDR3 is CASSYYGRDRAGEQYF. Here the CDR3 DNA reads TGTGCCAGCAGTTACTACGGGCGGGACAGGGCGGGCGAGCAGTACTTC. V and J are TRBV6-5 and TRBJ2-7, with 9 bases that match TRBD1. Germline V gene lookup returns CDR1 MNHEY and CDR2 SVGAGI. The length of the CDR3 is 16 residues. V lost 1 base to trimming and J lost 6 bases; unmatched junction nucleotides: 10.

V usage is TRBV6-1 and J usage is TRBJ1-2; D possibly corresponds to TRBD1 (6 bases). V lost 7 bases to trimming and J lost 2 bases, with 14 bases between them. The germline V gene encodes CDR1 MNHNS and CDR2 SASEGT. There are 14 residues in the CDR3. This chain's CDR3 is CASTPGQPNYGYTF. The CDR3 DNA reads TGTGCCAGCACCCCGGGACAACCGAACTATGGCTACACCTTC.

As concerns this clone: The same CDR3 can be traced to other DNA sequences in this sample. V gene TRBV5-1 combines with J gene TRBJ2-2; weak D call: TRBD1 (7 bases). The CDR3 is 14 residues long. The germline CDR1 and CDR2 sequences are SGHRS and YFSETQ. V gave up 0 bases and J gave up 5 bases, with 8 bases separating them. The CDR3 DNA reads as TGCGCCAGCAGCTTGGCAGGGGGGACCGGGGAGCTGTTTTTT. This translates into CASSLAGGTGELFF.

The CDR3 protein is CASGSGTAQETQYF. DNA of the CDR3: TGTGCTAGTGGTAGTGGGACAGCCCAAGAGACCCAGTACTTC. The rearrangement links TRBV12-5 to TRBJ2-5, with 7 bases lining up with TRBD1. The V gene end was trimmed by 5 bases and the J gene end by 1 base; junction bases not matched to a gene: 4. CDR3 length: 14 amino acids. The germline CDR1 and CDR2 sequences are LGHNT and FRNRAP.